Given below is one T cell receptor beta chain in context. Per germline, CDR1 SGHVS and CDR2 FNYEAQ. The CDR3 totals 14 residues. Trimming removed 5 bases from V and 0 bases from J, with 11 bases in between. This sample is drawn from a study of blood T cell repertoires in COVID-19. Measured with immunoSEQ multiplex PCR; TCRdb has only the in-frame clones, and not every one. The data hold about 78,000 clones, with approximately 90% observed a single time. This chain links TRBV7-6 with TRBJ2-7, with D uncertain. Sequencing used peripheral blood. This receptor was taken from an elderly woman with acute or convalescent COVID-19. As DNA, the CDR3 is TGTGCCAGCAGCACTACTACCTACTCCTACGAGCAGTACTTC. It specifies CASSTTTYSYEQYF.